Each of the 31 T cell receptor beta chains below was sequenced from the same sample in a study of T cell repertoires in cytomegalovirus infection. A single record per CDR3 protein comes from TCRdb applying MiXCR to the reads. Among about 600,000 distinct CDR3 sequences listed, 20% to 25% were seen once. The sequenced sample was CD8+ T cells from PBMCs. Receptors were obtained from a human donor in good health (CMV status not recorded). Some clones in this sample may be carry-over from other donors' samples.

This clonotype was seen ten or more times. The genes are TRBV7-2 and TRBJ1-6; 11 bases agree with TRBD1. Germline loops: CDR1 SGHTA, CDR2 FQGNSA. With V trimmed by 5 bases and J by 5 bases, 11 bases remained unmatched. The CDR3 is 18 amino acids. The CDR3: CASSARDRGSVDNSPLHF. The DNA of the CDR3 is TGTGCCAGCAGCGCCCGGGACAGGGGGTCTGTTGATAATTCACCCCTCCACTTT.

This chain joins TRBV7-9 and TRBJ2-2, with D uncertain. The CDR3 totals 15 residues. Germline lookup yields CDR1 SEHNR and CDR2 FQNEAQ (reference sequence). Trimming stripped 2 bases from V and 1 base from J, with 8 bases between. CDR3 residues: CASSLKRRNTGELFF. CDR3 sequence (DNA): TGTGCCAGCAGCTTAAAAAGGAGGAACACCGGGGAGCTGTTTTTT.

This sequence joins TRBV27 and TRBJ2-7; possibly TRBD1 or TRBD2 for D (5 bases each). Germline values: CDR1 MNHEY, CDR2 SMNVEV (reference sequence). Trimming took 0 bases from V and 6 from J, leaving 12 bases between them. This CDR3 has 14 amino acids. CDR3 residues: CASSLSDGASEQYV. The CDR3 nucleotides read TGTGCCAGCAGTTTATCGGACGGGGCCTCCGAGCAGTACGTC.

This clonotype was picked up many times. The rearrangement uses TRBV14 and TRBJ1-1, with D possibly TRBD1 on 5 matching bases. V gave up 3 bases and J gave up 4 bases, with 9 bases separating them. There are 13 residues in the CDR3. CDR1 and CDR2 from the germline V gene are SGHDN and FVKESK. The chain's CDR3 is CASSHAGGTEAFF. CDR3 DNA: TGTGCCAGCAGCCATGCGGGGGGCACTGAAGCTTTCTTT.

There are many counts of this clonotype. This chain uses TRBV27 with TRBJ1-6, with a possible D match to TRBD1 (5 bases). The CDR3 is 15 amino acids. Germline values: CDR1 MNHEY, CDR2 SMNVEV (reference sequence). V was pared by 0 bases and J by 7 bases, with 10 bases between. The CDR3 protein is CASSLSAGKNSPLHF. CDR3 coding DNA: TGTGCCAGCAGTTTATCGGCAGGGAAGAATTCACCCCTCCACTTT.

In this sample, this clonotype is large. This sequence joins TRBV12-3 or TRBV12-4 and TRBJ2-1; 11 bases agree with TRBD2. V shed 2 bases, J shed 8 bases, and the junction held 17 bases outside the gene matches. CDR3 length equals 19 residues. The chain's CDR3 is CASSLPGTSGGRVSHEQFF. The CDR3 DNA reads as TGTGCCAGCAGTTTACCGGGAACTAGCGGGGGCCGCGTAAGTCATGAGCAGTTCTTC.

This clonotype was seen a few times. The chain has TRBV2 and TRBJ2-3; 10 nucleotides match TRBD2. Looked up from germline, CDR1 is SNHLY and CDR2 is FYNNEI. V was clipped by 6 bases and J by 0 bases; unmatched bases: 6. The CDR3 covers 16 residues. CDR3 amino acids: CASRELAGVSTDTQYF. The CDR3 DNA sequence: TGTGCCAGCAGGGAGCTAGCGGGGGTGAGCACAGATACGCAGTATTTT.

There are many counts of this clonotype. V is TRBV6-5 and J is TRBJ1-2; TRBD1 is a possible D gene (5 bases). The CDR3 covers 17 residues. Germline assignment: CDR1 MNHEY and CDR2 SVGAGI. Trimming left V 6 bases short and J 0 bases short, with 20 bases between. CDR3 sequence (DNA): TGTGCCAGCAGCCTTTCCGGTCCCGGGACGGCTAACTATGGCTACACCTTC. Its protein product is CASSLSGPGTANYGYTF.

Only a few counts were recorded for this clonotype. The chain employs TRBV3-1 and TRBJ2-5; 9 nucleotides agree with TRBD2. Trimming removed 1 base from V and 2 bases from J; junction bases left unmatched: 5. Germline V gene lookup returns CDR1 LGHDT and CDR2 YNNKEL (reference sequence). The CDR3 covers 16 residues. The CDR3 DNA is TGTGCCAGCAGCCAAGTTTCTAGCGGGGCTCAAGAGACCCAGTACTTC. Protein: CASSQVSSGAQETQYF.

About this clonotype: One junction end disagrees with the germline gene, perhaps due to a read error. The chain couples TRBV7-4 to TRBJ1-1; a possible D gene is TRBD1 (5 bases). The CDR3 loop spans 17 amino acids. Germline-derived CDR1 and CDR2 are SGHVT and SQSDAQ. The DNA of the CDR3 is TGTGCCTGCAGCTCATTGGGGGTCCTTCTAATGAACACTGAAGCTTTCTTT. It yields the protein CACSSLGVLLMNTEAFF. Filled out from reference TRBV7-4 and TRBJ1-1, the complete variable domain reads GAGVSQSPRYKVAKRGRDVALRCDSISGHVTLYWYRQTLGQGSEVLTYSQSDAQRDKSGRPSGRFSAERPERSVSTLKIQRTEQGDSAVYLCACSSLGVLLMNTEAFFGQGTRLTVV.

A word on this clonotype: This could be a read error, since a much larger clone is one nucleotide away. V is TRBV25-1 and J is TRBJ1-1; no firm D call. V lost 2 bases to trimming and J lost 1 base, with 17 bases between them. Germline assignment: CDR1 MGHDK and CDR2 SYGVNS. The CDR3 is made up of 17 amino acids. CDR3 DNA: TGTGCCAGCAGTGAAATGGTATTGGAGGGTCCGAACACTGAAGCTTTCTTT. Its translation is CASSEMVLEGPNTEAFF.

This clonotype was seen ten or more times. V usage is TRBV7-2 and J usage is TRBJ2-3, with 7 bases lining up with TRBD1. Germline assignment: CDR1 SGHTA and CDR2 FQGNSA. The CDR3 is made up of 17 amino acids. V lost 2 bases, J lost 1 base, and 9 bases stayed unmatched. CDR3 in DNA: TGTGCCAGCAGCTTACCTTCGACAGGGCCTGGCACAGATACGCAGTATTTT. It encodes CASSLPSTGPGTDTQYF.

The chain employs TRBV4-1 and TRBJ2-2; D may match TRBD1 or TRBD2 (5 bases each). V lost 3 bases to trimming and J lost 4 bases, with 12 bases between them. From germline, CDR1 is MGHRA and CDR2 YSYEKL. The CDR3 runs 15 residues. CDR3 nucleotides: TGCGCCAGCAGCCAGGCCGTTGGGGGCACCGGGGAGCTGTTTTTT. This codes for CASSQAVGGTGELFF.

This clonotype was picked up one time. This rearrangement joins TRBV4-1 to TRBJ2-1, with 10 positions matching TRBD2. J was trimmed by 9 bases and V by 5 bases; bases with no gene match: 7. The CDR3 contains 14 residues. Germline V lookup: CDR1 MGHRA, CDR2 YSYEKL. This CDR3 is CASSAPGLASEQFF. CDR3 DNA: TGCGCCAGCAGCGCTCCGGGACTAGCGTCTGAGCAGTTCTTC.

This clonotype has a count of ten or more. This sequence joins TRBV14 and TRBJ2-1; D is possibly TRBD1 (5 bases). Germline V CDR1 and CDR2: SGHDN, FVKESK. V was cut by 1 base and J by 1 base, with 11 bases left in between. The CDR3 spans 16 residues. The CDR3 region is CASSQGADSSYNEQFF. In DNA form, the CDR3 reads TGTGCCAGCAGCCAAGGGGCTGACAGTTCCTACAATGAGCAGTTCTTC.

This chain uses TRBV20-1 with TRBJ2-1; D possibly corresponds to TRBD2 (6 bases). The CDR3 loop spans 15 amino acids. V was pared by 0 bases and J by 0 bases, with 9 bases between. CDR1 is DFQATT, CDR2 SNEGSKA, per germline (reference sequence). The CDR3 region is CSARDRGLSYNEQFF. The CDR3 DNA is TGCAGTGCTAGAGATCGGGGACTCTCCTACAATGAGCAGTTCTTC.

The chain has TRBV6-2 or TRBV6-3 and TRBJ1-6; D might be TRBD1 (5 bases). CDR1 is MNHEY and CDR2 is SVGEGT in the germline V gene. CDR3 length: 14 residues. V dropped 6 bases and J dropped 5 bases, with 11 bases sitting between them. The CDR3: CASSPGQHNSPLHF. Written as DNA, the CDR3 is TGTGCCAGCAGCCCCGGACAACATAATTCACCCCTCCACTTT.

Ten or more counts support this clonotype. V and J are TRBV28 and TRBJ1-1; D perhaps matches TRBD1 (5 bases). The germline V gene encodes CDR1 MDHEN and CDR2 SYDVKM. Trimming took off 8 bases at V and 5 bases at J, with 15 bases between the two ends. The CDR3 extends over 13 amino acids. The CDR3 DNA reads TGTGCCAGCTTCTCAGGGTTAAGGACTGAAGCTTTCTTT. Protein product: CASFSGLRTEAFF.

This clonotype showed up just a few times. J is TRBJ2-3 and V is TRBV20-1; TRBD1 agrees at 7 bases. This CDR3 comprises 17 residues. The germline CDR1 and CDR2 sequences are DFQATT and SNEGSKA (reference sequence). The trim removed 0 bases at V and 3 bases at J, leaving 12 bases unmatched. The CDR3 spells CSARDTIRGIKTDTQYF. The DNA for the CDR3 is TGCAGTGCTAGAGACACCATCAGGGGGATAAAGACAGATACGCAGTATTTT.

This clonotype was recorded a few times. The chain carries TRBV6-2 or TRBV6-3 and TRBJ1-3, with D possibly matching TRBD1 (5 bases). The CDR3 has 15 residues. Germline loops: CDR1 MNHEY, CDR2 SVGEGT. Trimming shortened V by 2 bases and J by 3 bases, and 11 bases separated the two germline ends. This CDR3 is CASSYRTTVGNTIYF. CDR3 nucleotides: TGTGCCAGCAGTTACCGGACAACAGTTGGAAACACCATATATTTT.

This clonotype was recorded a few times. The chain recombines TRBV4-1 with TRBJ1-6, with 9 bases fitting TRBD1. V dropped 4 bases and J dropped 4; count of bases not matched to a gene: 5. CDR3 size: 16 residues. Looked up from germline, CDR1 is MGHRA and CDR2 is YSYEKL. CDR3 nucleotide sequence: TGCGCCAGCAGCCTCACGGGACAGGGTTATAATTCACCCCTCCACTTT. Residues: CASSLTGQGYNSPLHF.

The chain links TRBV5-1 to TRBJ2-6; D possibly corresponds to TRBD1 (6 bases). CDR1 and CDR2 from the germline V gene are SGHRS and YFSETQ. The CDR3 has 20 amino acids. V was shortened by 7 bases and J by 0 bases, with 26 bases between the two germline ends. For the CDR3, the DNA is TGCGCCAGCCTTGGATATTCAGCCGGGACAACCATCTCTGGGGCCAACGTCCTGACTTTC. Amino acid sequence: CASLGYSAGTTISGANVLTF.

This clonotype occurred many times. The gene calls are TRBV7-9 and TRBJ1-5; perhaps TRBD1 as D (6 bases). V lost 1 base and J 5 bases, leaving 9 bases between the germline ends. Germline CDR1 is SEHNR and CDR2 is FQNEAQ (reference sequence). This CDR3 is 14 amino acids long. The chain's CDR3 is CASSLVGGDQPQHF. CDR3 coding DNA: TGTGCCAGCAGCTTAGTGGGGGGCGATCAGCCCCAGCATTTT.

This clonotype turned up a few times. The V call is TRBV23-1, the J call TRBJ1-5; 8 nucleotides match TRBD1. TRBV23-1 is placed among ORFs of uncertain function. The trim removed 0 bases at V and 5 bases at J, leaving 6 bases unmatched. There are 16 residues in the CDR3. CDR3 in DNA: TGCGCCAGCAGTCAATCACAGGAGACAGGGGATCAGCCCCAGCATTTT. Encoded protein: CASSQSQETGDQPQHF.

This clonotype was seen a handful of times. This chain joins TRBV5-1 and TRBJ1-5; 11 bases agree with TRBD1. CDR3 length equals 15 residues. V lost 9 bases and J lost 1; bases outside the gene matches: 6. Germline V gene sequence: CDR1 SGHRS, CDR2 YFSETQ. The chain's CDR3 is CAKRRDRGSNQPQHF. CDR3 nucleotides: TGCGCCAAAAGGCGGGACAGGGGGAGCAATCAGCCCCAGCATTTT.

Comment on this clonotype: A much more abundant neighbour one base away suggests this may be a read error. This chain uses TRBV7-9 with TRBJ1-3, with no clear D. The CDR3 covers 17 residues. Germline CDR1 and CDR2: SEHNR and FQNEAQ (reference sequence). The CDR3 DNA follows: TGTGCCAACAGCTTAGGACCCATGGACGGCCCAGGAAACACCATATATTTT. It translates to CANSLGPMDGPGNTIYF.

This clonotype was counted ten times or more. This rearrangement joins TRBV29-1 to TRBJ1-1; D might be TRBD1 (6 bases). There are 12 residues in the CDR3. Germline V gene sequence: CDR1 SQVTM, CDR2 ANQGSEA. Trimming removed 7 bases from V and 10 bases from J, with 19 bases in between. The CDR3 nucleotides are TGCAGCGCCGGAAGGGAACAACAGGGAGCTTTCTTT. Its protein product is CSAGREQQGAFF. Full variable domain (outside the CDR3, taken from reference TRBV29-1 and TRBJ1-1): SAVISQKPSRDICQRGTSLTIQCQVDSQVTMMFWYRQQPGQSLTLIATANQGSEATYESGFVIDKFPISRPNLTFSTLTVSNMSPEDSSIYLCSAGREQQGAFFGQGTRLTVV.

At least ten counts were recorded for this clonotype. The chain uses TRBV7-9 and TRBJ2-1; D might be TRBD1 (6 bases). The CDR3 runs 14 residues. In germline, CDR1 is SEHNR, CDR2 FQNEAQ (reference sequence). V lost 3 bases and J lost 10, with 16 bases in between. CDR3: CASSFPAGVGEQFF. In nucleotides, the CDR3 is TGTGCCAGCAGCTTCCCCGCAGGGGTTGGGGAGCAGTTCTTC.

This clonotype has a handful of counts. This rearrangement joins TRBV14 to TRBJ2-1, with 8 positions matching TRBD1. The CDR3 has 16 amino acids. Trimming took 0 bases from V and 4 from J; bases not matched to a gene: 5. Germline CDR1 SGHDN, CDR2 FVKESK. CDR3: CASSQEWTGIYNEQFF. The CDR3 region has the DNA TGTGCCAGCAGCCAAGAATGGACAGGGATATACAATGAGCAGTTCTTC.

This clonotype has only a few counts. V usage is TRBV12-3 or TRBV12-4 and J usage is TRBJ2-1, with 7 bases matching TRBD1. This CDR3 comprises 13 residues. J gave up 9 bases and V 6 bases, and 8 bases lay outside the gene matches. CDR3 DNA sequence: TGTGCCAGCAGCCCGGTGCAGGGGGTTGAGCAGTTCTTC. It specifies CASSPVQGVEQFF.

The V call is TRBV5-6, the J call TRBJ2-2, with 10 bases that match TRBD2. Germline loops: CDR1 SGHDT, CDR2 YYEEEE. V was pared by 4 bases and J by 0 bases, with 0 bases of the junction left unmatched. This CDR3 spans 15 amino acids. CDR3 coding DNA: TGTGCCAGCAGCAGCGGGGGGGCGAACACCGGGGAGCTGTTTTTT. Amino acids: CASSSGGANTGELFF.